This TCR beta chain was captured in a study of naive and memory T cell subsets. Treatment described: skin biopsy from PPD injection site in Mantoux-positive individual. A UMI-containing oligonucleotide was joined by 3' ligation to the TCR cDNA template. Germline-derived CDR1 and CDR2 are MNHEY and SVGAGI. The V end lost 0 bases, the J end lost 0 bases, and 14 bases lay between the germline ends. The CDR3 sequence is 17 residues long. Amplification of ligated cDNA took four PCR rounds with SP2 and nested alpha and beta constant primers. TCRdb redid the calling of the UMI-ligation and nested PCR reads with MiXCR, one entry per CDR3 protein. The data show 25,000 to 35,000 distinct CDR3 sequences, approximately 7.1% seen once. This clonotype appeared a few times.

The material was skin, obtained from a tuberculin skin test site. This clonotype originated in an adult in good health. The V gene is TRBV6-5, the J gene TRBJ1-2; D remains unclear. The CDR3 coding sequence is TGTGCCAGCAGTTACTCGACCCAGCCCGAAGCTAACTATGGCTACACCTTC. Its protein is CASSYSTQPEANYGYTF.